The present T cell receptor beta chain was sequenced within a study of blood T cell repertoires in COVID-19 (dated by TCRdb to about 2020). Looking at the study overall: Samples from collaborators originated in the United States, Italy and Spain and spanned both the acute and convalescent phases of COVID-19. The prospective study material was composed of cDNA or gDNA derived from T cells, B-cell-depleted T cells, or PBMCs. Subjects who had been exposed to COVID-19, were actively infected with it, or had recovered from it provided the deeply sampled blood TCRbeta repertoires that made up the dataset. The repertoires were released in a freely available public database intended as a resource for research on the immune response to SARS-CoV-2. The samples were drawn from two sources: the first 160 participants of the ongoing ImmuneRACE study, and 1,200 or so subjects contributed by 6 global collaborators. The sample metadata nearly always contained a de-identified subject ID, COVID-19 status, age in years and sex. HLA class I and class II types, where available, came from metadata supplied by the sample provider rather than from assay-based typing.

The paper as a whole reports these results and caveats: Clinical and demographic metadata were provided uncurated, with the amount varying by source and participant.

The immunoSEQ Assay, a bias-controlled multiplex PCR, was used to amplify TCRbeta CDR3 regions from genomic DNA. The authors' pipeline ran thus. Within the assay, amplification of reference gene primers was used to estimate how many nucleated cells each sample contained. To quantify the absolute abundance of each unique TCRbeta CDR3 rearrangement, sequence reads were collapsed and filtered. Productive Simpson clonality was computed per sample as the square root of Simpson's diversity index over productive rearrangements. The table was pulled from immuneACCESS by TCRdb, which kept in-frame rearrangements only. Such tables lose some clones; where checked, under half of the loss comes from unresolved V genes, and the rest has no known cause. From that table come the V and J calls and clone size; the DNA was used to work out D and trimming. The sample profile shows about 270,000 clones; about nine tenths of them were found once. The ten most abundant clones make up 2.5% to 3.5% of the sample.

In the prospective study, participants were roughly 18 to 100 years old, resided in about 25 geographic areas of the United States, and were enrolled through a virtual design. Cohort assignment in the prospective study relied on participant-reported clinical history from a screening survey and a study questionnaire. Recovered participants in ImmuneRACE Cohort 3 were defined as having two consecutive negative NP/OP PCR tests, clearance from a healthcare professional, or resolution of symptoms. In the prospective study, mobile phlebotomists collected whole blood, serum and a nasopharyngeal or oropharyngeal swab from each participant. Over an approximately two-month period, participants in the prospective study had the option of providing additional blood draws and questionnaires. Prospective study blood samples were shipped either frozen or at room temperature before DNA extraction. The CDR3, cysteine through phenylalanine, is 12 amino acids long. This entry keeps only the CDR3 DNA: 36 bases, framed from base 1. CDR1 is given as MNHEY and CDR2 as SVGAGI, both from the germline V gene. Relative to germline, V is 7 bases shorter and J is 9 bases shorter, with 14 bases between their ends.

Remarks on this clone: The antigen this receptor binds is unknown. Base qualities are not provided; no much larger clone lies one nucleotide away.

Recombination joined TRBV6-5 with TRBJ2-3, and TRBD2 may be the D gene, going by 5 matching bases. This TCR was sampled from a woman aged 45 to 65 who had recovered from COVID-19. The material sequenced was PBMCs or T cells enriched from blood (not recorded which). CDR3 reads: CASNPGGATQYF. The DNA sequence reads TGTGCCAGCAATCCAGGAGGTGCCACGCAGTATTTT.